This note documents a single TCR beta chain sequence. Its target is unknown. The CDR3 has 13 residues. V lost 2 bases, J lost 6 bases, and 8 bases lay in between. Germline V gives CDR1 KGHSH, CDR2 LQKENI. These data come from a study of blood T cells in healthy people across ages. The second PCR ran roughly 7 to 12 cycles with a sample-barcoded 5' primer and J-beta primers. MiXCR was run by TCRdb on the 5' RACE reads, yielding one entry per CDR3 protein. The sample records 1.5 million to 2 million distinct CDR3 sequences, roughly 28% being singletons. Whole-study results and caveats: A strong correlation was seen between TCR beta diversity and naive T cell percentage.

This sequence was found in a woman younger than 45 in good health. The rearrangement links TRBV18 to TRBJ2-1; D gene uncertain. Sequenced input: blood. The CDR3 sequence is CASSPERCNEQFF. DNA of the CDR3: TGTGCCAGCTCACCAGAGCGTTGCAATGAGCAGTTCTTC.